One sample yielded the 26 T cell receptor beta chains listed below, sequenced in a study of beta chain features in type 1 diabetes (dated by TCRdb to the late 2010s). Findings and caveats that apply to the study as a whole: Type 1 diabetes patients showed a moderate but significant shortening of TCRB CDR3 length in all four CD4+ subsets.

The library relied on the immunoSEQ multiplex PCR assay. The entire isolated RNA was reverse transcribed using the High Capacity cDNA Reverse Transcription Kit, and thus expressed TCRB transcripts were sequenced. The table was pulled from immuneACCESS by TCRdb, which kept in-frame rearrangements only. Such tables lose some clones; where checked, under half of the loss comes from unresolved V genes, and the rest has no known cause. Recorded for this sample are about 340,000 clones; roughly 13% of them occurred a single time. The ten largest clones represent roughly 0.015% of the sample. These receptors' antigens are unknown. Sample: naive CD4+ T cells from blood. The cell subset or site label of this sample denotes: true naive CD4+ T cells. These receptor sequences come from a woman in her late teens or twenties with type 1 diabetes.

The chain links TRBV28 to TRBJ2-3; 11 bases match TRBD2. This CDR3 is 19 amino acids long. Germline V CDR1 and CDR2: MDHEN, SYDVKM. Trimming removed 5 bases from V and 1 base from J; junction bases left unmatched: 14. This CDR3 reads CASSGLWTELAGGTDTQYF. In DNA form, the CDR3 reads TGTGCCAGCAGTGGACTATGGACCGAACTAGCGGGAGGCACAGATACGCAGTATTTT.

V gene TRBV7-2 combines with J gene TRBJ1-1, with 8 bases matching TRBD1. The CDR3 runs to 15 residues. CDR1 is SGHTA and CDR2 is FQGNSA in the germline V gene. Germline trimming cut 4 bases from V and 4 bases from J; bases unmatched to any gene: 8. The CDR3 DNA is TGTGCCAGCAGCTACGGGACAGGACTGAGCACTGAAGCTTTCTTT. It is translated as CASSYGTGLSTEAFF.

The J gene is TRBJ2-1, the V gene TRBV28; 11 bases agree with TRBD2. The CDR3 is 14 amino acids. The germline V gene has CDR1 MDHEN and CDR2 SYDVKM. V lost 5 bases, J lost 6 bases, and 3 bases stayed unmatched. CDR3 region: CASSPGTSGNEQFF. The CDR3 nucleotides read TGTGCCAGCAGTCCCGGGACTAGCGGCAATGAGCAGTTCTTC.

This rearrangement joins TRBV27 to TRBJ2-2, with D possibly matching TRBD2 (5 bases). The CDR3 has 13 residues. Trimming removed 3 bases from V and 6 bases from J, with 8 bases in between. The germline CDR1 and CDR2 sequences are MNHEY and SMNVEV (reference sequence). CDR3 protein: CASSFEGPGELFF. CDR3 sequence (DNA): TGTGCCAGCAGTTTTGAGGGTCCCGGGGAGCTGTTTTTT.

The J gene is TRBJ1-2, the V gene TRBV19; TRBD1 might be the D (6 bases). The V end was cut by 0 bases, the J end by 7 bases, with 15 bases between. CDR1 is LNHDA, CDR2 SQIVND, per germline (reference sequence). This CDR3 region has 15 residues. In nucleotides, the CDR3 is TGTGCCAGTAGTATAGACCGCGACAGGTACGGTGGCTACACCTTC. Amino acid sequence: CASSIDRDRYGGYTF. Full variable domain (outside the CDR3, taken from reference TRBV19 and TRBJ1-2): DGGITQSPKYLFRKEGQNVTLSCEQNLNHDAMYWYRQDPGQGLRLIYYSQIVNDFQKGDIAEGYSVSREKKESFPLTVTSAQKNPTAFYLCASSIDRDRYGGYTFGSGTRLTVV.

In this sample, this clone turned up a few times. The chain joins TRBV7-2 to TRBJ2-3; possible D gene TRBD2, 6 bases. The CDR3 is 15 residues long. CDR1 is SGHTA and CDR2 is FQGNSA in the germline V gene. Trimming pared 2 bases from V and 1 base from J, leaving 10 bases between. The CDR3 DNA reads as TGTGCCAGCAGCTTACTAGCGATAGGCACAGATACGCAGTATTTT. Its translation is CASSLLAIGTDTQYF.

This chain connects TRBV11-2 to TRBJ2-2; no definite D call. V lost 3 bases and J lost 4, with 12 bases in between. This CDR3 is 15 amino acids long. Per the germline V gene, CDR1 is SGHAT and CDR2 is FQNNGV. Written as DNA, the CDR3 is TGTGCCAGCAGCTTCGCCCCCGGTGTCACCGGGGAGCTGTTTTTT. As protein: CASSFAPGVTGELFF.

V and J are TRBV28 and TRBJ2-4; 11 positions match TRBD2. J lost 6 bases, V lost 3 bases, and 10 bases had no gene match. Germline CDR1 and CDR2: MDHEN and SYDVKM. This CDR3 region has 17 residues. CDR3 coding DNA: TGTGCCAGCAGTTTCACCTGGGTAGCGGGGGGGGGAAACATTCAGTACTTC. It is translated as CASSFTWVAGGGNIQYF.

A few counts support this clone. As DNA, the CDR3 is TGTGCCAGTAGTTCGACGGGACTAGCGGGAGGGCCATACAATGAGCAGTTCTTC. Its translation: CASSSTGLAGGPYNEQFF. The gene calls are TRBV19 and TRBJ2-1; 16 bases fit TRBD2. The CDR3 is made up of 18 amino acids. V gave up 5 bases and J gave up 4 bases; unmatched junction bases: 8. CDR1 and CDR2 (germline): LNHDA, SQIVND (reference sequence).

The rearrangement joins TRBV28 to TRBJ2-6; 7 nucleotides match TRBD1. This CDR3 spans 15 amino acids. Germline values: CDR1 MDHEN, CDR2 SYDVKM. Trimming took 5 bases from V and 17 from J; bases not matched to a gene: 18. The CDR3 DNA reads as TGTGCCAGCAGTCTTCGGTCAGGGGGTAGGGGCGAAGTGACTTTC. Its translation is CASSLRSGGRGEVTF.

The rearrangement joins TRBV7-3 to TRBJ2-7, with D tentatively TRBD1 (6 bases). Trimming shortened V by 5 bases and J by 0 bases, and 14 bases separated the two germline ends. The CDR3 runs 15 residues. Germline CDR1 and CDR2: SGHTA and FQGTGA. CDR3 region: CASSPRTAPSYEQYF. Here the CDR3 DNA reads TGTGCCAGCAGCCCCAGGACAGCTCCCTCCTACGAGCAGTACTTC.

This clone has only a few counts. The V and J genes are TRBV11-2 and TRBJ2-5; D is ambiguous. Trimming shortened V by 3 bases and J by 0 bases, and 11 bases separated the two germline ends. Per germline, CDR1 SGHAT and CDR2 FQNNGV. The CDR3 is made up of 15 amino acids. CDR3 residues: CASSFILRDQETQYF. In nucleotides, the CDR3 is TGTGCCAGCAGCTTTATCCTACGGGACCAAGAGACCCAGTACTTC.

The chain has TRBV11-2 and TRBJ2-1; 11 bases agree with TRBD2. Germline lookup yields CDR1 SGHAT and CDR2 FQNNGV. V lost 1 base, J lost 1 base, and 6 bases stayed unmatched. The CDR3 covers 18 residues. CDR3 amino acids: CASSLALAGGGSYNEQFF. Here the CDR3 DNA reads TGTGCCAGCAGCTTAGCGCTAGCGGGGGGCGGGTCCTACAATGAGCAGTTCTTC.

The V and J genes are TRBV5-4 and TRBJ2-2; 8 nucleotides match TRBD1. V lost 5 bases, J lost 4 bases, and 10 bases stayed unmatched. CDR3 length: 16 amino acids. CDR1 is SGHNT, CDR2 YYREEE, per germline (reference sequence). CDR3 nucleotide sequence: TGTGCCAGCAGTCCTCGACAGGGGAAAGGCACCGGGGAGCTGTTTTTT. Its protein is CASSPRQGKGTGELFF.

This chain joins TRBV9 and TRBJ2-2; no definite D call. Germline CDR1 is SGDLS and CDR2 is YYNGEE. V dropped 0 bases and J dropped 6 bases, with 6 bases sitting between them. CDR3 length: 13 residues. Here the CDR3 reads CASSVAGSGELFF. The CDR3 DNA reads as TGTGCCAGCAGCGTAGCCGGGTCCGGGGAGCTGTTTTTT.

V and J are TRBV11-2 and TRBJ2-2, with 8 bases that match TRBD1. This CDR3 is built from 15 residues. Germline CDR1 and CDR2: SGHAT and FQNNGV. V lost 3 bases to trimming and J lost 6 bases; unmatched junction nucleotides: 6. CDR3 residues: CASSFFQGAAGELFF. In DNA, the CDR3 is TGTGCCAGCAGCTTTTTTCAGGGGGCAGCCGGGGAGCTGTTTTTT.

This clone was found a few times. The chain couples TRBV18 to TRBJ2-7, with 7 bases fitting TRBD2. After removal of 3 bases from V and 2 bases from J, the junction contained 1 base not matched to a gene. Germline loops: CDR1 KGHSH, CDR2 LQKENI. This CDR3 region has 13 residues. The CDR3 loop is CASSPGGTYEQYF. DNA for the CDR3: TGTGCCAGCTCACCGGGGGGGACCTACGAGCAGTACTTC.

This clone was found a few times. V usage is TRBV28 and J usage is TRBJ2-7; D unclear. V dropped 5 bases and J dropped 0 bases, with 5 bases sitting between them. Germline V lookup: CDR1 MDHEN, CDR2 SYDVKM. The CDR3 has 12 amino acids. CDR3 bases: TGTGCCAGCAGTATCCTCTCCTACGAGCAGTACTTC. Translated: CASSILSYEQYF.

This clone has only a few counts. This chain joins TRBV30 and TRBJ1-5; 7 bases are shared with TRBD1. Germline V gene data show CDR1 as GTSNPN and CDR2 as SVGIG (reference sequence). The V segment lost 8 bases and the J segment 6 bases; nucleotides outside the gene matches: 10. There are 13 residues in the CDR3. The CDR3 DNA sequence: TGTGCCGGCCAGACAGGGAACGGTCAGCCCCAGCATTTT. Translating gives CAGQTGNGQPQHF. Combining the CDR3 with reference TRBV30 and TRBJ1-5 gives the whole variable domain SQTIHQWPATLVQPVGSPLSLECTVEGTSNPNLYWYRQAAGRGLQLLFYSVGIGQISSEVPQNLSASRPQDRQFILSSKKLLLSDSGFYLCAGQTGNGQPQHFGDGTRLSIL.

This clone showed up just a few times. The chain joins TRBV28 to TRBJ2-7, with TRBD2 matching 13 bases. Looked up from germline, CDR1 is MDHEN and CDR2 is SYDVKM. The V and J ends lost 6 bases and 2 bases, in that order; junction bases with no gene match: 4. The CDR3 has 15 amino acids. CDR3 protein: CASRELAGGTYEQYF. The CDR3 coding sequence is TGTGCCAGCAGAGAACTAGCGGGAGGGACCTACGAGCAGTACTTC. The full variable domain, in which reference TRBV28 and TRBJ2-7 provide the parts outside the CDR3, is DVKVTQSSRYLVKRTGEKVFLECVQDMDHENMFWYRQDPGLGLRLIYFSYDVKMKEKGDIPEGYSVSREKKERFSLILESASTNQTSMYLCASRELAGGTYEQYFGPGTRLTVT.

The chain links TRBV29-1 to TRBJ2-1; 8 positions match TRBD1. Trimming at V came to 2 bases and at J to 7 bases, leaving 4 bases not matched to a gene. Germline values: CDR1 SQVTM, CDR2 ANQGSEA. The CDR3 runs to 13 residues. In DNA form, the CDR3 reads TGCAGCGTTGAAAGGGACAGGAATAATGAGCAGTTCTTC. It specifies CSVERDRNNEQFF.

The V call is TRBV19, the J call TRBJ1-2, with D perhaps matching TRBD1 (6 bases). CDR3 size: 14 residues. Germline CDR1 is LNHDA and CDR2 is SQIVND (reference sequence). V lost 6 bases and J 4 bases, leaving 15 bases between the germline ends. The CDR3 nucleotides are TGTGCCAGTAGGATGACAGGAGGAGGCTATGGCTACACCTTC. Translating it yields CASRMTGGGYGYTF.

The chain has TRBV11-1 and TRBJ1-4, with 7 bases fitting TRBD1. This CDR3 region has 14 residues. Germline CDR1 SGHAT, CDR2 FQDESV (reference sequence). V shed 3 bases, J shed 5 bases, and the junction held 3 bases outside the gene matches. Written as DNA, the CDR3 is TGTGCCAGCAGCTTCGGACAGGAGAATGAAAAACTGTTTTTT. This sequence encodes CASSFGQENEKLFF.

The rearrangement links TRBV7-2 to TRBJ2-1; D gene unclear. The ends were cut back, 2 bases at V and 0 bases at J, with 14 bases in the middle. The CDR3 is made up of 17 amino acids. Per germline, CDR1 SGHTA and CDR2 FQGNSA. DNA for the CDR3: TGTGCCAGCAGCTTAAGTGCTGGGCCGACCTCCTACAATGAGCAGTTCTTC. Translated, it gives CASSLSAGPTSYNEQFF. Full variable domain (rest looked up from reference TRBV7-2 and TRBJ2-1): GAGVSQSPSNKVTEKGKDVELRCDPISGHTALYWYRQSLGQGLEFLIYFQGNSAPDKSGLPSDRFSAERTGGSVSTLTIQRTQQEDSAVYLCASSLSAGPTSYNEQFFGPGTRLTVL.

This clone was counted only a few times. V usage is TRBV9 and J usage is TRBJ2-5; D is possibly TRBD2 (6 bases). Germline loops: CDR1 SGDLS, CDR2 YYNGEE. The CDR3 runs 13 residues. V lost 2 bases, J lost 5 bases, and 10 bases lay in between. As DNA, the CDR3 is TGTGCCAGCAGCGTTAGTGCGGGGGAGACCCAGTACTTC. Protein: CASSVSAGETQYF.

This clone turned up a few times. Different DNA sequences within this sample yield the same CDR3. This chain uses TRBV30 with TRBJ1-4, with TRBD1 matching over 7 bases. The V segment lost 2 bases and the J segment 5 bases; nucleotides outside the gene matches: 2. The CDR3 totals 13 residues. The germline gives CDR1 GTSNPN, CDR2 SVGIG (reference sequence). The CDR3, as DNA: TGTGCCTGGAGTAGACAGGGCAATGAAAAACTGTTTTTT. Its translation is CAWSRQGNEKLFF.